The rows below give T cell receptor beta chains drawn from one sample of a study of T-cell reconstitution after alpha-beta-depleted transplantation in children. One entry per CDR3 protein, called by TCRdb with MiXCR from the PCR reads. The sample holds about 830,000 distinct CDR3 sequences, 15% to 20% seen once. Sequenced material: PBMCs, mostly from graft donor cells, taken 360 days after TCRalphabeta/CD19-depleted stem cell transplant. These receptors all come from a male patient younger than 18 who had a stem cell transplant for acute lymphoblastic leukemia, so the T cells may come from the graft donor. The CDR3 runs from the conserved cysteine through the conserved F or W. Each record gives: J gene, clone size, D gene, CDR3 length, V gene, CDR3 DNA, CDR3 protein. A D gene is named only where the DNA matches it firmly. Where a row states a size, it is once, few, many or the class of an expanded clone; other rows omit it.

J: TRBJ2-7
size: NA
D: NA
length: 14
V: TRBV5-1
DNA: TGCGCCAGCAGCTTGAACGGTCCGTACTACGAGCAGTACTTC
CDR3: CASSLNGPYYEQYF

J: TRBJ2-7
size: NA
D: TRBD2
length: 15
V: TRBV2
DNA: TGTGCCAGCCCCAGCGGGGGACTAGCGGCGGGCGAGCAGTACTTC
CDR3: CASPSGGLAAGEQYF

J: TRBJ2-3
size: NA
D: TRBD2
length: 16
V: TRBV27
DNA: TGTGCCAGCAGTCCCCGTCCGGGACTATACACAGATACGCAGTATTTT
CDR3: CASSPRPGLYTDTQYF

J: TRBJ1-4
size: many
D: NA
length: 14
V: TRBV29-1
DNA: TGCAGCGTTGACCCCCTAGGATTTGGTGAAAAACTGTTTTTT
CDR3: CSVDPLGFGEKLFF

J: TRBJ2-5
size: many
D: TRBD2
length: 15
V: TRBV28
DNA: TGTGCCAGCAGTTTTACTAGCGCCTACCAAGAGACCCAGTACTTC
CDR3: CASSFTSAYQETQYF

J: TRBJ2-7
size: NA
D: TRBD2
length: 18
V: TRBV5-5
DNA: TGTGCCAGCAGCTTTGGACAACCGGGACTAGCGGGGCTCTACGAGCAGTACTTC
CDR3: CASSFGQPGLAGLYEQYF

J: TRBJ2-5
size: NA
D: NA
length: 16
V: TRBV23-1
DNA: TGCGCCAGCCTACCCGCTACCGCAGTGGGGCAGGAGACCCAGTACTTC
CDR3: CASLPATAVGQETQYF

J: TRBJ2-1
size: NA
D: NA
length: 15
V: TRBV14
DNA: TGTGCCAGCAGCCAGCCACGGGAGAAAGGCAATGAGCAGTTCTTC
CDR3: CASSQPREKGNEQFF

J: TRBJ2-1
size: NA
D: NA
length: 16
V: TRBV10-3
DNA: TGTGCCATCAGTGAGTCAAACTCCCGGTCCTACAATGAGCAGTTCTTC
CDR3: CAISESNSRSYNEQFF

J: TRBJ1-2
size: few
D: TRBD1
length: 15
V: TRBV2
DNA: TGTGCCAGCAGTGAGGGGGGACAGTTGAACTATGGCTACACCTTC
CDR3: CASSEGGQLNYGYTF

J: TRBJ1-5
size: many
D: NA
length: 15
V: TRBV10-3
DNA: TGTGCCGCTGATCTCGGTGGGGGCGAAGATCAGCCCCAGCATTTT
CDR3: CAADLGGGEDQPQHF

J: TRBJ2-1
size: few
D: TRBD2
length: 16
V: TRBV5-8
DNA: TGTGCCAGCAGCTTTGGACTAGCGCCACCCTACAATGAGCAGTTCTTC
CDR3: CASSFGLAPPYNEQFF

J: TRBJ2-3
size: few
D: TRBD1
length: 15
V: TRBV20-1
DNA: TGCAGTGCTAGCACCGGGACAGGGAGCACAGATACGCAGTATTTT
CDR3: CSASTGTGSTDTQYF

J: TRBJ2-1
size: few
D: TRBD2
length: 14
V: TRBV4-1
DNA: TGCGCCAGCAGCCAAGTAGGACTAGCGGGAGAGCAGTTCTTC
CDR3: CASSQVGLAGEQFF

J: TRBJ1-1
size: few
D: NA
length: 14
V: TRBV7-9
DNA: TGTGCCAGCAGCTTAGAGGGGCAGGGAACTGAAGCTTTCTTT
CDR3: CASSLEGQGTEAFF

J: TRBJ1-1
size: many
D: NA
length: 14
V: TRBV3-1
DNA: TGTGCCAGCAGGCCACAGGGTCCTAACACTGAAGCTTTCTTT
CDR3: CASRPQGPNTEAFF